These 27 T cell receptor beta chains were all obtained from the same sample, sequenced in a study of blood T cell repertoires in COVID-19. Method: immunoSEQ multiplex PCR; TCRdb's copy keeps in-frame clones and lacks some. The sample has 200,000 to 250,000 clones, around 80% seen once. The sequencing input was PBMCs or T cells enriched from blood (not recorded which). The source of these receptors is a man aged 60 to 69 who had recovered from COVID-19.

The V gene is TRBV27, the J gene TRBJ1-2; 7 bases line up with TRBD1. The ends lost 4 bases at V and 4 bases at J; junction bases unmatched: 6. Per germline, CDR1 MNHEY and CDR2 SMNVEV (reference sequence). This CDR3 region has 14 residues. CDR3 residues: CASSSRDSLYGYTF. The DNA for the CDR3 is TGTGCCAGCAGTTCCCGGGACAGCCTCTATGGCTACACCTTC.

The CDR3: CASSINRATDTQYF. Written as DNA, the CDR3 is TGTGCCAGTAGTATAAACAGGGCCACAGATACGCAGTATTTT. This chain uses TRBV19 with TRBJ2-3; D might be TRBD1 (6 bases). The CDR3 contains 14 residues. V was shortened by 2 bases and J by 2 bases, with 8 bases between the two germline ends. The germline gives CDR1 LNHDA, CDR2 SQIVND (reference sequence).

The chain employs TRBV3-1 (or the pseudogene TRBV3-2) and TRBJ2-5; TRBD2 matches at 7 bases. The length of the CDR3 is 15 residues. Trimming cost V 7 bases and J 4 bases; bases outside gene matches: 12. From germline, CDR1 is LGHDT and CDR2 YNNKEL (reference sequence). CDR3 nucleotides: TGTGCCAGCACCAAAAGCGGGGTAATGGGAGAGACCCAGTACTTC. It is translated as CASTKSGVMGETQYF.

The CDR3 DNA reads as TGTGCCAGCAGGCCCGACAGGGGAAACTATGGCTACACCTTC. Protein product: CASRPDRGNYGYTF. The chain combines TRBV6-5 with TRBJ1-2; TRBD1 matches at 8 bases. Germline CDR1 reads MNHEY; CDR2 reads SVGAGI. Losses at the gene ends were 6 bases for V and 2 bases for J; bases not matched to a gene: 5. The CDR3 length is 14 residues.

The chain is built from TRBV29-1 and TRBJ1-2; the D is unclear. V lost 2 bases to trimming and J lost 7 bases, with 11 bases between them. The CDR3 runs to 12 residues. Germline V gene data show CDR1 as SQVTM and CDR2 as ANQGSEA. Written as DNA, the CDR3 is TGCAGCGTTGAAAACAGCTCTCTTGGCTACACCTTC. It codes for CSVENSSLGYTF.

The rearrangement joins TRBV6-5 to TRBJ1-2; 7 bases align to TRBD1. V lost 6 bases to trimming and J lost 4 bases; unmatched junction nucleotides: 8. Looked up from germline, CDR1 is MNHEY and CDR2 is SVGAGI. This CDR3 region has 14 residues. The CDR3 loop is CASRPATGAYGYTF. DNA of the CDR3: TGTGCCAGCAGACCGGCAACAGGGGCCTATGGCTACACCTTC.

The chain is built from TRBV19 and TRBJ2-1, with 15 bases aligning to TRBD2. J was trimmed by 6 bases and V by 9 bases; bases with no gene match: 6. Germline-derived CDR1 and CDR2 are LNHDA and SQIVND (reference sequence). The CDR3 length is 15 residues. The CDR3: CASRTSGGASNEQFF. For the CDR3, the DNA is TGTGCCAGCAGGACTAGCGGGGGGGCCTCCAATGAGCAGTTCTTC.

This chain connects TRBV5-1 to TRBJ1-4; 9 nucleotides match TRBD1. The CDR3 is 14 amino acids. J lost 6 bases, V lost 2 bases, and 2 bases had no gene match. Germline CDR1 reads SGHRS; CDR2 reads YFSETQ. CDR3 nucleotides: TGCGCCAGCAGCTTACAGGGGGCAGATGAAAAACTGTTTTTT. It encodes CASSLQGADEKLFF.

V usage is TRBV7-2 and J usage is TRBJ2-7, with 9 nucleotides matching TRBD1. V shed 2 bases, J shed 4 bases, and the junction held 6 bases outside the gene matches. There are 15 residues in the CDR3. Germline values: CDR1 SGHTA, CDR2 FQGNSA. CDR3 in amino acids: CASSLKTGGEYEQYF. In DNA form, the CDR3 reads TGTGCCAGCAGCTTAAAGACAGGGGGAGAATACGAGCAGTACTTC.

CDR3 sequence (DNA): TGTGCCAGCAGCTTAGAAGGGACAGGCCATGGCTACACCTTC. Translated: CASSLEGTGHGYTF. V usage is TRBV7-9 and J usage is TRBJ1-2; TRBD1 aligns across 8 bases. The CDR3 sequence is 14 residues long. Germline CDR1 and CDR2: SEHNR and FQNEAQ (reference sequence). The junction had 4 bases not matched to a gene; V was cut back by 1 base and J by 6 bases.

The chain recombines TRBV6-1 with TRBJ2-7; 9 positions match TRBD1. The CDR3 is made up of 14 amino acids. Germline-derived CDR1 and CDR2 are MNHNS and SASEGT. The V gene end was trimmed by 3 bases and the J gene end by 3 bases; junction bases not matched to a gene: 3. CDR3 region: CASSEGQGIYEQYF. CDR3 nucleotides: TGTGCCAGCAGTGAGGGACAGGGTATCTACGAGCAGTACTTC.

J is TRBJ2-1 and V is TRBV5-1; the match to TRBD1 covers 7 bases. The CDR3 has 16 amino acids. Germline loops: CDR1 SGHRS, CDR2 YFSETQ. After removal of 4 bases from V and 2 bases from J, the junction contained 9 bases not matched to a gene. The CDR3 sequence is CASSLAAGGAYNEQFF. For the CDR3, the DNA is TGCGCCAGCAGCCTGGCGGCAGGGGGAGCCTACAATGAGCAGTTCTTC.

The chain employs TRBV5-1 and TRBJ2-5; D is ambiguous. The germline gives CDR1 SGHRS, CDR2 YFSETQ. V lost 0 bases to trimming and J lost 2 bases, with 8 bases between them. The CDR3 length is 14 residues. The CDR3, as DNA: TGCGCCAGCAGCTTGGCCCCACAACAAGAGACCCAGTACTTC. Translating it yields CASSLAPQQETQYF.

V and J are TRBV11-3 and TRBJ2-1; D possibly corresponds to TRBD1 (5 bases). Germline assignment: CDR1 SGHNT and CDR2 YENEEA. V was clipped by 5 bases and J by 0 bases, with 14 bases between them. The CDR3 sequence is 16 residues long. The CDR3: CASSRDSPSSYNEQFF. The CDR3 DNA follows: TGTGCCAGCAGCCGCGACAGCCCTAGCTCCTACAATGAGCAGTTCTTC.

The CDR3 DNA is TGTGCCAGCTCATCGGGATCGTCCCAAGAGACCCAGTACTTC. Residues: CASSSGSSQETQYF. The V gene is TRBV18, the J gene TRBJ2-5; perhaps TRBD2 as D (5 bases). This CDR3 is built from 14 residues. Deletions cut 5 bases from V and 1 base from J, with 11 bases between. CDR1 KGHSH and CDR2 LQKENI come from the germline V gene.

The V and J genes are TRBV18 and TRBJ2-3; the match to TRBD1 covers 7 bases. The CDR3 consists of 15 residues. J gave up 5 bases and V 3 bases, and 8 bases lay outside the gene matches. CDR1 is KGHSH and CDR2 is LQKENI in the germline V gene. CDR3 sequence reads: CASSPADRVKDTQYF. CDR3 sequence (DNA): TGTGCCAGCTCACCCGCAGACAGGGTCAAAGATACGCAGTATTTT.

This chain uses TRBV2 with TRBJ1-2; the D gene is possibly TRBD1 (6 bases). This CDR3 has 16 amino acids. Per germline, CDR1 SNHLY and CDR2 FYNNEI. V was pared by 2 bases and J by 5 bases, with 18 bases between. DNA for the CDR3: TGTGCCAGCAGTGAAATTATAAGGGGGGGCAGGTATGGCTACACCTTC. Translated, it gives CASSEIIRGGRYGYTF.

The J gene is TRBJ2-2, the V gene TRBV19, with D perhaps matching TRBD2 (7 bases). Per germline, CDR1 LNHDA and CDR2 SQIVND (reference sequence). This CDR3 is built from 17 residues. V dropped 5 bases and J dropped 4 bases, with 20 bases sitting between them. In DNA form, the CDR3 reads TGTGCCAGTAGTCACCCGGGGGGCGCGGCCGTCACCGGGGAGCTGTTTTTT. It specifies CASSHPGGAAVTGELFF.

This clone was seen once. V usage is TRBV25-1 and J usage is TRBJ1-1; D remains ambiguous. Germline values: CDR1 MGHDK, CDR2 SYGVNS. V dropped 6 bases and J dropped 0 bases, with 8 bases sitting between them. The CDR3 is 13 residues long. DNA for the CDR3: TGTGCCAGCAGAGATCAGATGAACACTGAAGCTTTCTTT. This gives the protein CASRDQMNTEAFF.

The chain employs TRBV7-9 and TRBJ1-1; 7 bases are shared with TRBD1. This CDR3 comprises 15 residues. Germline V gene data show CDR1 as SEHNR and CDR2 as FQNEAQ (reference sequence). With 4 bases clipped from V and 3 bases from J, the junction kept 8 bases outside the gene matches. CDR3 nucleotides: TGTGCCAGCAGCTCCCGACAGGGCGGGGACACTGAAGCTTTCTTT. This codes for CASSSRQGGDTEAFF.

The chain uses TRBV2 and TRBJ2-7; TRBD2 matches at 9 bases. Germline V gene lookup returns CDR1 SNHLY and CDR2 FYNNEI. This CDR3 has 14 amino acids. V trimming: 7 bases; J trimming: 2 bases; junction bases outside the gene matches: 6. The CDR3 here is CASNGLAKTYEQYF. The CDR3 DNA follows: TGTGCCAGCAACGGACTAGCGAAGACCTACGAGCAGTACTTC.

The chain recombines TRBV4-3 with TRBJ2-5; tentative D call: TRBD2 (7 bases). The length of the CDR3 is 15 residues. The germline CDR1 and CDR2 sequences are LGHNA and YSLEER. Trimming cost V 0 bases and J 5 bases, with 13 bases left between them. In DNA, the CDR3 is TGCGCCAGCAGCCAAGATCAAGGGGGGGGCGAGACCCAGTACTTC. This codes for CASSQDQGGGETQYF.

The rearrangement joins TRBV11-3 to TRBJ1-3, with D possibly matching TRBD1 (6 bases). Trimming shortened V by 5 bases and J by 2 bases, and 10 bases separated the two germline ends. Germline V gene data show CDR1 as SGHNT and CDR2 as YENEEA. The CDR3 is 14 amino acids. CDR3 nucleotides: TGTGCCAGCAGCCGTCGGACAGCTGGAAACACCATATATTTT. This codes for CASSRRTAGNTIYF.

This chain connects TRBV12-5 to TRBJ1-1; TRBD1 matches 7 bases. The CDR3 length is 18 residues. With V trimmed by 0 bases and J by 5 bases, 15 bases remained unmatched. Germline loops: CDR1 LGHNT, CDR2 FRNRAP. In DNA, the CDR3 is TGTGCTAGTGGTTTGGTACTATTCCCCAAGGGGGCCGATACTGAAGCTTTCTTT. Translating gives CASGLVLFPKGADTEAFF.

The chain combines TRBV4-1 with TRBJ1-2; TRBD1 matches 8 bases. Germline V gene sequence: CDR1 MGHRA, CDR2 YSYEKL. The CDR3 consists of 15 residues. The ends lost 0 bases at V and 5 bases at J; junction bases unmatched: 5. DNA of the CDR3: TGCGCCAGCAGCCAAGATATTGACAGGGGTTATGGCTACACCTTC. This translates into CASSQDIDRGYGYTF.

This rearrangement joins TRBV3-1 (or the pseudogene TRBV3-2) to TRBJ2-1, with 10 nucleotides matching TRBD2. With 5 bases clipped from V and 2 bases from J, the junction kept 12 bases outside the gene matches. CDR1 and CDR2 from the germline V gene are LGHDT and YNNKEL (reference sequence). This CDR3 region has 18 residues. CDR3 DNA: TGTGCCAGCAGCGGGAGCGGGGGGGCGGTTCGGCCCTACAATGAGCAGTTCTTC. Its translation: CASSGSGGAVRPYNEQFF.

This rearrangement joins TRBV14 to TRBJ2-5, with TRBD1 as a possible D gene (5 bases). CDR1 and CDR2 from the germline V gene are SGHDN and FVKESK. V lost 4 bases and J 5 bases, leaving 11 bases between the germline ends. The CDR3 runs to 13 residues. This CDR3 is CASSRQLRETQYF. In DNA form, the CDR3 reads TGTGCCAGCAGCCGACAGTTGAGGGAGACCCAGTACTTC.